A single sample is the source of the 14 T cell receptor beta chains below, sequenced in a study of cytomegalovirus exposure and HLA in healthy donors. PCR primers comprised 60 Vbeta and 13 Jbeta primers. The method was immunoSEQ multiplex PCR; TCRdb's version includes in-frame clones alone and lacks a portion of them. The sample includes more than 200,000 clones, 75% to 80% seen only once; the top ten take around 1.9%. Material for sequencing was PBMCs. These receptors originate from a male donor in good health and CMV-seronegative.

The rearrangement links TRBV27 to TRBJ1-6; 9 nucleotides align to TRBD1. Germline CDR1 MNHEY, CDR2 SMNVEV (reference sequence). This CDR3 region has 16 residues. V gave up 3 bases and J gave up 7 bases; unmatched junction bases: 7. The CDR3 is CASSLFFGTGNSPLHF. For the CDR3, the DNA is TGTGCCAGCAGTTTGTTCTTCGGGACAGGGAATTCACCCCTCCACTTT.

The CDR3 loop is CASRLGQSYEQYF. As DNA, the CDR3 is TGTGCCAGCAGACTTGGGCAGTCCTACGAGCAGTACTTC. The rearrangement joins TRBV5-6 to TRBJ2-7, with D hard to call. The V end lost 5 bases, the J end lost 1 base, and 10 bases lay between the germline ends. The CDR3 extends over 13 amino acids. Germline CDR1 is SGHDT and CDR2 is YYEEEE. Supplemented by reference TRBV5-6 and TRBJ2-7, the full variable domain reads DAGVTQSPTHLIKTRGQQVTLRCSPKSGHDTVSWYQQALGQGPQFIFQYYEEEERQRGNFPDRFSGHQFPNYSSELNVNALLLGDSALYLCASRLGQSYEQYFGPGTRLTVT.

By its share, this clone is medium-sized. The rearrangement links TRBV14 to TRBJ2-1, with a weak D call TRBD2 (5 bases). Trimming pared 4 bases from V and 4 bases from J, leaving 17 bases between. The CDR3 loop spans 16 amino acids. The V gene's germline CDR1 is SGHDN and CDR2 FVKESK. The CDR3 is CASSLKVGVKYNEQFF. As DNA, the CDR3 is TGTGCCAGCAGCCTCAAGGTCGGGGTAAAGTACAATGAGCAGTTCTTC.

The CDR3 sequence: CASTQGMSYGYTF. CDR3 DNA: TGTGCCAGCACGCAGGGGATGAGCTATGGCTACACCTTC. V is TRBV7-2 and J is TRBJ1-2, with a tentative D call TRBD1 (6 bases). The germline V and J ends were trimmed by 7 bases and 4 bases, with 13 bases remaining between them. The CDR3 has 13 amino acids. Germline CDR1 reads SGHTA; CDR2 reads FQGNSA.

This clone was observed a few times. The V gene is TRBV25-1, the J gene TRBJ1-4; D is perhaps TRBD1 (6 bases). Per the germline V gene, CDR1 is MGHDK and CDR2 is SYGVNS. V was cut by 3 bases and J by 5 bases, with 10 bases left in between. The CDR3 length is 14 residues. The CDR3 sequence is CASSDTTGNEKLFF. The CDR3, as DNA: TGTGCCAGCAGTGATACGACAGGCAATGAAAAACTGTTTTTT.

The chain uses TRBV6-5 and TRBJ2-7, with D tentatively TRBD2 (5 bases). The germline gives CDR1 MNHEY, CDR2 SVGAGI. CDR3 length: 15 residues. The V end lost 2 bases, the J end lost 0 bases, and 11 bases lay between the germline ends. The CDR3 nucleotides are TGTGCCAGCAGTTACGCAACCGGGATCTCCTACGAGCAGTACTTC. Its protein is CASSYATGISYEQYF.

The chain carries TRBV5-6 and TRBJ2-3, with no clear D. The V end was cut by 0 bases, the J end by 2 bases, with 10 bases between. The CDR3 loop spans 15 amino acids. CDR1 is SGHDT, CDR2 YYEEEE, per germline. The CDR3 DNA reads TGTGCCAGCAGCTTGGGTCGCAGGTACACAGATACGCAGTATTTT. It encodes CASSLGRRYTDTQYF. The entire variable domain, with the rest obtained from reference TRBV5-6 and TRBJ2-3, is as follows: DAGVTQSPTHLIKTRGQQVTLRCSPKSGHDTVSWYQQALGQGPQFIFQYYEEEERQRGNFPDRFSGHQFPNYSSELNVNALLLGDSALYLCASSLGRRYTDTQYFGPGTRLTVL.

V is TRBV2 and J is TRBJ1-2; possibly TRBD1 for D (5 bases). This CDR3 contains 12 residues. Germline V lookup: CDR1 SNHLY, CDR2 FYNNEI. The V end was cut by 6 bases, the J end by 4 bases, with 9 bases between. The CDR3 protein is CASSGTTYGYTF. Here the CDR3 DNA reads TGTGCCAGCAGCGGGACTACCTATGGCTACACCTTC.

The rearrangement uses TRBV7-8 and TRBJ1-1, with TRBD1 as a possible D gene (5 bases). CDR3 length: 14 amino acids. The V end was cut by 1 base, the J end by 7 bases, with 13 bases between. Germline V gives CDR1 SGHVS, CDR2 FQNEAQ. As DNA, the CDR3 is TGTGCCAGCAGCTTAGGGGGGGGAGGAATTGAAGCTTTCTTT. It yields the protein CASSLGGGGIEAFF. The complete variable domain, with remaining parts taken from reference TRBV7-8 and TRBJ1-1, reads GAGVSQSPRYKVAKRGQDVALRCDPISGHVSLFWYQQALGQGPEFLTYFQNEAQLDKSGLPSDRFFAERPEGSVSTLKIQRTQQEDSAVYLCASSLGGGGIEAFFGQGTRLTVV.

The chain links TRBV7-9 to TRBJ2-7; 8 nucleotides agree with TRBD2. J lost 0 bases, V lost 3 bases, and 7 bases had no gene match. Germline CDR1 SEHNR, CDR2 FQNEAQ (reference sequence). The CDR3 covers 16 residues. This chain's CDR3 is CASSFRAGGSSYEQYF. As DNA, the CDR3 is TGTGCCAGCAGCTTTCGGGCGGGAGGCAGCTCCTACGAGCAGTACTTC. Drawing the rest from reference TRBV7-9 and TRBJ2-7, the complete variable domain is DTGVSQNPRHKITKRGQNVTFRCDPISEHNRLYWYRQTLGQGPEFLTYFQNEAQLEKSRLLSDRFSAERPKGSFSTLEIQRTEQGDSAMYLCASSFRAGGSSYEQYFGPGTRLTVT.

The J gene is TRBJ2-2, the V gene TRBV4-2; D may be TRBD2 (7 bases). Trimming removed 0 bases at V and 7 bases at J, with 15 bases between. Germline assignment: CDR1 LGHNA and CDR2 YNFKEQ. The CDR3 has 16 amino acids. CDR3 in DNA: TGTGCCAGCAGCCAAGAAGTCGGGGGGCTCATCGGGGAGCTGTTTTTT. Its translation: CASSQEVGGLIGELFF.

This clone was counted a single time. The chain is built from TRBV27 and TRBJ2-7; D possibly corresponds to TRBD1 (6 bases). With 5 bases removed from V and 7 bases from J, the gap between germline ends came to 18 bases. CDR3 length equals 14 residues. Germline assignment: CDR1 MNHEY and CDR2 SMNVEV (reference sequence). The CDR3 DNA is TGTGCCAGCAGTACGACCAGGGGTCTGTGGGAGCAGTACTTC. This codes for CASSTTRGLWEQYF.

This clone was picked up a small number of times. This chain connects TRBV20-1 to TRBJ2-7; TRBD2 is a possible D gene (5 bases). V was shortened by 6 bases and J by 2 bases, with 8 bases between the two germline ends. The CDR3 sequence is 11 residues long. The germline CDR1 and CDR2 sequences are DFQATT and SNEGSKA (reference sequence). In DNA form, the CDR3 reads TGCAGTGCGAACGGGGCCTACGAGCAGTACTTC. Its protein is CSANGAYEQYF.

This chain links TRBV5-1 with TRBJ1-5; 12 bases agree with TRBD1. This CDR3 is built from 16 residues. Per the germline V gene, CDR1 is SGHRS and CDR2 is YFSETQ. The V gene end was trimmed by 0 bases and the J gene end by 5 bases; junction bases not matched to a gene: 3. The CDR3: CASSLAGTGGDQPQHF. The CDR3 coding sequence is TGCGCCAGCAGCTTGGCCGGGACAGGGGGCGATCAGCCCCAGCATTTT.